What follows are 27 T cell receptor beta chains derived from one specimen sequenced in a study of T cell clones after liver transplantation (dated by TCRdb to between 2018 and 2020). The library was obtained by the immunoSEQ multiplex PCR assay. TCRdb took over this immuneACCESS table, retaining in-frame rearrangements with V and J assigned. Such tables are incomplete; in checked studies, under half of the missing clones stem from an unresolved V gene, and the remainder is unexplained. In all, the sample holds around 80,000 clones, and nearly 85% of those were seen once. About 0.52% of the sample is in the top ten clones. Sequencing was performed on CD4+ T cells from blood, taken 46 months after liver transplant. The receptors derive from a human patient who received a liver transplant. After a transplant, some T cells may be the graft donor's own cells.

J is TRBJ2-3 and V is TRBV28; D possibly uses TRBD1 or TRBD2 (6 bases each). CDR1 MDHEN and CDR2 SYDVKM come from the germline V gene. This CDR3 contains 14 residues. Deletions cut 3 bases from V and 6 bases from J, with 13 bases between. The CDR3 DNA is TGTGCCAGCAGTTTTCGGGGGCGATGGGATACGCAGTATTTT. As protein: CASSFRGRWDTQYF.

The genes are TRBV5-4 and TRBJ2-1; D assignment may be TRBD1 or TRBD2 (6 bases each). Germline lookup yields CDR1 SGHNT and CDR2 YYREEE (reference sequence). CDR3 length: 15 amino acids. V was trimmed by 2 bases and J by 4 bases, leaving 13 bases between them. The CDR3 region has the DNA TGTGCCAGCAGCTTAGGGGGGCGCGGGTACAATGAGCAGTTCTTC. Amino acids: CASSLGGRGYNEQFF.

The gene calls are TRBV20-1 and TRBJ1-2; 7 bases align to TRBD1. V shed 6 bases and J 8 bases; nucleotides not matched to a gene: 6. The CDR3 extends over 11 amino acids. CDR1 and CDR2 (germline): DFQATT, SNEGSKA (reference sequence). Here the CDR3 DNA reads TGCAGTGCCGACAGGGTTTCAGGCTACACCTTC. Amino acid sequence: CSADRVSGYTF.

The rearrangement joins TRBV6-6 to TRBJ1-1, with D uncertain. Germline V gene data show CDR1 as MNHNY and CDR2 as SVGAGI (reference sequence). This CDR3 has 15 residues. V lost 3 bases and J 4 bases, leaving 15 bases between the germline ends. The CDR3 bases are TGTGCCAGCAGTTATCGGGCGAGGATGCGCACTGAAGCTTTCTTT. It specifies CASSYRARMRTEAFF.

V is TRBV5-1 and J is TRBJ2-1; 10 bases fit TRBD2. Germline V gives CDR1 SGHRS, CDR2 YFSETQ. The CDR3 covers 17 residues. J was trimmed by 9 bases and V by 1 base; bases with no gene match: 13. The CDR3, as DNA: TGCGCCAGCAGCTTGATATTAAGCGGGAGGGCCGGCGGTGAGCAGTTCTTC. Amino acid sequence: CASSLILSGRAGGEQFF.

This chain joins TRBV15 and TRBJ1-4; 7 nucleotides agree with TRBD1. Germline V CDR1 and CDR2: LNHNV, YYDKDF (reference sequence). This CDR3 spans 16 amino acids. V dropped 0 bases and J dropped 10; count of bases not matched to a gene: 11. The DNA for the CDR3 is TGTGCCACCAGCAGAGAGGGTCCTTGGACAGGTGGAAAACTGTTTTTT. Encoded protein: CATSREGPWTGGKLFF.

The genes are TRBV6-5 and TRBJ1-2; 7 bases are shared with TRBD1. The germline gives CDR1 MNHEY, CDR2 SVGAGI. The CDR3 loop spans 14 amino acids. Trimming at V came to 0 bases and at J to 5 bases, leaving 3 bases not matched to a gene. The CDR3 DNA reads as TGTGCCAGCAGTTACTCGGGGACAGTTTATGGCTACACCTTC. Its translation: CASSYSGTVYGYTF.

This chain links TRBV27 with TRBJ2-1, with TRBD2 matching 13 bases. With 8 bases clipped from V and 9 bases from J, the junction kept 13 bases outside the gene matches. In germline, CDR1 is MNHEY, CDR2 SMNVEV (reference sequence). This CDR3 region has 16 residues. The CDR3 spells CASGPLGTSGITEQFF. The CDR3, as DNA: TGTGCCAGCGGGCCTTTAGGGACTAGCGGGATAACTGAGCAGTTCTTC.

The chain is built from TRBV7-8 and TRBJ1-1; D is ambiguous. V gave up 8 bases and J gave up 2 bases, with 6 bases separating them. CDR3 length: 11 residues. Germline CDR1 and CDR2: SGHVS and FQNEAQ. The CDR3 spells CASVSNTEAFF. CDR3 DNA sequence: TGTGCCAGCGTTAGTAACACTGAAGCTTTCTTT.

The chain has TRBV9 and TRBJ2-7, with 7 bases matching TRBD2. The ends lost 2 bases at V and 3 bases at J; junction bases unmatched: 8. The CDR3 has 15 amino acids. Germline V gene lookup returns CDR1 SGDLS and CDR2 YYNGEE. As DNA, the CDR3 is TGTGCCAGCAGCGTCGGACTAGGGGATATCTACGAGCAGTACTTC. Amino acid sequence: CASSVGLGDIYEQYF.

The chain links TRBV29-1 to TRBJ2-4; TRBD1 is a possible D gene (6 bases). The germline CDR1 and CDR2 sequences are SQVTM and ANQGSEA. The CDR3 covers 18 residues. V was pared by 6 bases and J by 0 bases, with 24 bases between. The CDR3: CSVMTGVETLIAKNIQYF. CDR3 DNA: TGCAGCGTCATGACAGGCGTAGAAACTCTCATAGCCAAAAACATTCAGTACTTC.

This clone was seen once. This chain uses TRBV18 with TRBJ1-3; weak D call: TRBD1 (5 bases). The CDR3 runs 17 residues. Trimming took off 1 base at V and 0 bases at J, with 13 bases between the two ends. Germline assignment: CDR1 KGHSH and CDR2 LQKENI. In DNA, the CDR3 is TGTGCCAGCTCACCACGTGCCAGGGATGTCTCTGGAAACACCATATATTTT. Translated, it gives CASSPRARDVSGNTIYF.

This clone was observed a few times. The chain recombines TRBV29-1 with TRBJ2-1, with D possibly being TRBD1 (6 bases). The V gene's germline CDR1 is SQVTM and CDR2 ANQGSEA. V was cut by 2 bases and J by 10 bases, with 30 bases left in between. This CDR3 region has 18 residues. CDR3 residues: CSVEPYRVVWCRWLEQFF. The CDR3 nucleotides are TGCAGCGTTGAACCCTACAGGGTCGTTTGGTGTAGGTGGTTAGAGCAGTTCTTC.

The V and J genes are TRBV28 and TRBJ2-5; maybe TRBD2 (6 bases). Germline CDR1 MDHEN, CDR2 SYDVKM. The CDR3 spans 14 residues. V lost 10 bases to trimming and J lost 5 bases, with 20 bases between them. This CDR3 is CATRSGEVAETQYF. The CDR3 coding sequence is TGTGCCACTCGCTCGGGGGAGGTGGCGGAGACCCAGTACTTC.

This clone has more than one count but fewer than ten. The gene calls are TRBV28 and TRBJ2-4, with D perhaps TRBD2 (6 bases). CDR1 is MDHEN, CDR2 SYDVKM, per germline. The CDR3 has 13 residues. Trimming took 3 bases from V and 5 from J, leaving 8 bases between them. The CDR3 nucleotides read TGTGCCAGCAGTTTCCCGGGAGAAAACATTCAGTACTTC. This sequence encodes CASSFPGENIQYF.

This clone has only one observation. The chain employs TRBV28 and TRBJ2-7; D may match TRBD1 or TRBD2 (6 bases each). Trimming removed 5 bases from V and 3 bases from J, with 14 bases in between. This CDR3 has 14 residues. Germline V lookup: CDR1 MDHEN, CDR2 SYDVKM. The CDR3 sequence is CASSPSGALYEQYF. The CDR3 DNA is TGTGCCAGCAGTCCCTCGGGGGCGCTCTACGAGCAGTACTTC.

This chain connects TRBV7-9 to TRBJ2-3, with D unresolved. CDR3 length: 12 residues. Germline lookup yields CDR1 SEHNR and CDR2 FQNEAQ (reference sequence). The germline V and J ends were trimmed by 5 bases and 7 bases, with 10 bases remaining between them. The CDR3 loop is CASSRDRNTQYF. The CDR3 nucleotides read TGTGCCAGCAGCCGCGATAGAAATACGCAGTATTTT.

V and J are TRBV4-1 and TRBJ2-5; D is perhaps TRBD1 (5 bases). The CDR3 extends over 11 amino acids. Germline V lookup: CDR1 MGHRA, CDR2 YSYEKL. V lost 6 bases to trimming and J lost 6 bases, with 8 bases between them. Written as DNA, the CDR3 is TGCGCCAGCAGAAAGGGGAAGACCCAGTACTTC. This encodes CASRKGKTQYF.

J is TRBJ2-7 and V is TRBV2; TRBD1 agrees at 7 bases. Germline trimming cut 6 bases from V and 6 bases from J; bases unmatched to any gene: 14. Per germline, CDR1 SNHLY and CDR2 FYNNEI. The CDR3 runs 15 residues. The CDR3 DNA follows: TGTGCCAGCAGCTCTACAGGGGCCCCATGGGGCGAGCAGTACTTC. Translation gives CASSSTGAPWGEQYF.

The V gene is TRBV28, the J gene TRBJ2-7, with D tentatively TRBD2 (5 bases). Trimming took off 11 bases at V and 1 base at J, with 18 bases between the two ends. The CDR3 spans 14 residues. The germline V gene encodes CDR1 MDHEN and CDR2 SYDVKM. CDR3 amino acids: CASSVSGGSYEQYF. In DNA, the CDR3 is TGTGCCTCAAGTGTCAGCGGCGGGTCCTACGAGCAGTACTTC.

The V call is TRBV18, the J call TRBJ2-1; D call uncertain. V was clipped by 2 bases and J by 4 bases, with 12 bases between them. The CDR3 runs 15 residues. CDR1 is KGHSH and CDR2 is LQKENI in the germline V gene. For the CDR3, the DNA is TGTGCCAGCTCACCAGCACAGAAGACTTACAATGAGCAGTTCTTC. Protein product: CASSPAQKTYNEQFF.

This chain joins TRBV2 and TRBJ2-5, with D perhaps assigned TRBD1 or TRBD2 (5 bases each). Germline values: CDR1 SNHLY, CDR2 FYNNEI. Trimming left V 6 bases short and J 3 bases short, with 17 bases between. CDR3 size: 15 residues. The chain's CDR3 is CASRPIRDGEETQYF. Written as DNA, the CDR3 is TGTGCCAGCAGACCCATCCGGGACGGGGAAGAGACCCAGTACTTC.

The chain couples TRBV2 to TRBJ2-2; no clear D. Germline loops: CDR1 SNHLY, CDR2 FYNNEI. The CDR3 totals 14 residues. The ends were cut back, 3 bases at V and 1 base at J, with 6 bases in the middle. The CDR3 DNA reads as TGTGCCAGCAGTGATCAGAGGAACACCGGGGAGCTGTTTTTT. Translation gives CASSDQRNTGELFF.

Comment on this clone: The same CDR3 can be traced to other DNA sequences in this sample. The rearrangement uses TRBV5-1 and TRBJ1-2; 8 nucleotides agree with TRBD1. The CDR3 sequence is 15 residues long. Losses at the gene ends were 0 bases for V and 2 bases for J; bases not matched to a gene: 3. Germline V gene sequence: CDR1 SGHRS, CDR2 YFSETQ. In DNA, the CDR3 is TGCGCCAGCAGCTTGGCTGGGACAGGAAACTATGGCTACACCTTC. It specifies CASSLAGTGNYGYTF.

V is TRBV28 and J is TRBJ2-7; the match to TRBD1 covers 7 bases. Unmatched junction bases numbered 2, after V lost 4 bases and J lost 5 bases. This CDR3 spans 12 amino acids. Germline CDR1 is MDHEN and CDR2 is SYDVKM. The CDR3 bases are TGTGCCAGCAGTTCGACAGGGCACGAGCAGTACTTC. This sequence encodes CASSSTGHEQYF.

The genes are TRBV5-6 and TRBJ2-1; D is unclear. Germline values: CDR1 SGHDT, CDR2 YYEEEE. The CDR3 sequence is 15 residues long. The germline V and J ends were trimmed by 0 bases and 7 bases, with 14 bases remaining between them. The CDR3 DNA sequence: TGTGCCAGCAGCTTGGTAGGCGATAGCAAGAATGAGCAGTTCTTC. Its protein is CASSLVGDSKNEQFF.

The chain is built from TRBV29-1 and TRBJ2-1; the D gene is possibly TRBD2 (5 bases). Germline V gene data show CDR1 as SQVTM and CDR2 as ANQGSEA. The V end lost 8 bases, the J end lost 0 bases, and 20 bases lay between the germline ends. This CDR3 region has 16 residues. The CDR3 here is CSLAGEGGFSYNEQFF. DNA for the CDR3: TGCAGCCTCGCCGGCGAAGGCGGGTTCTCCTACAATGAGCAGTTCTTC.